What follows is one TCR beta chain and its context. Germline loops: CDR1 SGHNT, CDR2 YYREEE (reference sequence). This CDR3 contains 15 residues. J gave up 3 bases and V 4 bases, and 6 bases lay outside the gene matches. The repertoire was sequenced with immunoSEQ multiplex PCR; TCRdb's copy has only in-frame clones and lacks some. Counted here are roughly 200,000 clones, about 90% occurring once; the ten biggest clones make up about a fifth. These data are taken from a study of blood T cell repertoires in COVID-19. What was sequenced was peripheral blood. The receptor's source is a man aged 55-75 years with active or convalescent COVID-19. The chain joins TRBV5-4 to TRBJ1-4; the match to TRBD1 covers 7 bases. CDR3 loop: CASSGGTVANEKLFF. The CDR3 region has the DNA TGTGCCAGCAGCGGGGGGACAGTTGCTAATGAAAAACTGTTTTTT.